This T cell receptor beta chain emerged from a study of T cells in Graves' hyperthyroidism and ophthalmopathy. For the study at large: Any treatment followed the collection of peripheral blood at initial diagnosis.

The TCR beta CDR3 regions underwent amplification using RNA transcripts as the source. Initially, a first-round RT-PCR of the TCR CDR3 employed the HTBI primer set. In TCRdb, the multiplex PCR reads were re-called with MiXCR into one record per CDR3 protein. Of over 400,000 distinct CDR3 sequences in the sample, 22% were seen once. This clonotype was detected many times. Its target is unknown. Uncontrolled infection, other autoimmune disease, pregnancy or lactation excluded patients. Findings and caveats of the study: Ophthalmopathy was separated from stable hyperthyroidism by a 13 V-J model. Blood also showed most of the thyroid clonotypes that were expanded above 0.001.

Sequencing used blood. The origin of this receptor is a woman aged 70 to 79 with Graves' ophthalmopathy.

The CDR3 here is CASSQTPLTDTQYF. The CDR3 DNA is TGTGCCAGCAGTCAAACTCCCCTCACAGATACGCAGTATTTT. This chain joins TRBV12-3 or TRBV12-4 and TRBJ2-3; no firm D call. The CDR3 is 14 residues long. V was shortened by 5 bases and J by 2 bases, with 11 bases between the two germline ends.